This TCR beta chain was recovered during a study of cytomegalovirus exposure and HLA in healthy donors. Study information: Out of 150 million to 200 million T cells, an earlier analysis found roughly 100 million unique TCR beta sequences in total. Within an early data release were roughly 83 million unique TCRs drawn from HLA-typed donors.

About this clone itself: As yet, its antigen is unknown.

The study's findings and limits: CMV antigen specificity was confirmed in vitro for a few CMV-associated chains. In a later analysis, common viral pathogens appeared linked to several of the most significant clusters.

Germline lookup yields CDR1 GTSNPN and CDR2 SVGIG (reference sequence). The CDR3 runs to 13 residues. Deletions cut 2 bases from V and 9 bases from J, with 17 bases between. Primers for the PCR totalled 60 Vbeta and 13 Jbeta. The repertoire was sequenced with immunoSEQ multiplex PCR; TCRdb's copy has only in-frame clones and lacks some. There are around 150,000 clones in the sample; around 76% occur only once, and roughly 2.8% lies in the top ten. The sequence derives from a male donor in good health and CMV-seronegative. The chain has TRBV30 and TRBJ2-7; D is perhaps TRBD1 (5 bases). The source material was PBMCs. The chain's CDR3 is CAWSSRALRVQYF. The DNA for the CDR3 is TGTGCCTGGAGTTCCAGGGCCCTCCGCGTGCAGTACTTC.